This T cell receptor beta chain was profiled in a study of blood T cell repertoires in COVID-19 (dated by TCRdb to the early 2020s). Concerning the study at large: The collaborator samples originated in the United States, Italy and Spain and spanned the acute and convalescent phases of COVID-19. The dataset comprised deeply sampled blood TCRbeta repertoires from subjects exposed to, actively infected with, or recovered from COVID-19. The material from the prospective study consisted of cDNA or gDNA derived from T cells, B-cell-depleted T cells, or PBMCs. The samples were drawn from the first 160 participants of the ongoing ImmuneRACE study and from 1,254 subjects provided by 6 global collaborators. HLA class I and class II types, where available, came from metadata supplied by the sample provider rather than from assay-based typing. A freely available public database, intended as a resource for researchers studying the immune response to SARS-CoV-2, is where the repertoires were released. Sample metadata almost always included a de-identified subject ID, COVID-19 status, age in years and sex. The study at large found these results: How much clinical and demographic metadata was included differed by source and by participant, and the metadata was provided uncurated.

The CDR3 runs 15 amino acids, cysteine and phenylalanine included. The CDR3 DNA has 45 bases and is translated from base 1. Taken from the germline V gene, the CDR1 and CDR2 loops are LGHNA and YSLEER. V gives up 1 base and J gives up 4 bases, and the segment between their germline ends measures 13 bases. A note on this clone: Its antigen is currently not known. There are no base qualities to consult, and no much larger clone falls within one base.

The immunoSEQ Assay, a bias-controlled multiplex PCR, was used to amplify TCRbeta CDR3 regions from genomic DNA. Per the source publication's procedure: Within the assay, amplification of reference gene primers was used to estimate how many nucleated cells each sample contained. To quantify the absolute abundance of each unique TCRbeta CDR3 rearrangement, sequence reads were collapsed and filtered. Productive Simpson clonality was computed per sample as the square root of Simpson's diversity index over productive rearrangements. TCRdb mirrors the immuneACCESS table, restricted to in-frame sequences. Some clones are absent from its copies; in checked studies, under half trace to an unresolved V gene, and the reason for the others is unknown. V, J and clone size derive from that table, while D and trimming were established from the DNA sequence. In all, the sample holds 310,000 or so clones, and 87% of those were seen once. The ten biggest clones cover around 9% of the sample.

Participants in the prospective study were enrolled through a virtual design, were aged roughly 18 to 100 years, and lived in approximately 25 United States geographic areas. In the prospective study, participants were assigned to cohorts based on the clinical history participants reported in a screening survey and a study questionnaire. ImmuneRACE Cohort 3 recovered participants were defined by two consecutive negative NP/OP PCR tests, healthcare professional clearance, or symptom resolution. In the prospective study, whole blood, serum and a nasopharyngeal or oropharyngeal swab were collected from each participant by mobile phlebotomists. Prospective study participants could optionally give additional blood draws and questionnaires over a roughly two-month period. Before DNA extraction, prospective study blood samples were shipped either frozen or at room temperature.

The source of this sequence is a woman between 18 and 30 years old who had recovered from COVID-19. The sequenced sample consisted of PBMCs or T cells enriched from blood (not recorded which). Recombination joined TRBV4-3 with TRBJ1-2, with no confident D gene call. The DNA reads TGCGCCAGCAGCCAAGTCCCGAGGGAAGGCTATGGCTACACCTTC. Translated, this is CASSQVPREGYGYTF.